The 29 T cell receptor beta chains below were found in one sample sequenced in a study of blood T cell repertoires in COVID-19. The repertoire was sequenced with immunoSEQ multiplex PCR; TCRdb's copy has only in-frame clones and lacks some. The sample has 80,000 to 90,000 clones, approximately 83% seen once; the top ten hold about 2%. Sequencing was done on a sample of peripheral blood. The source is a woman aged 70-85 years with acute or convalescent COVID-19.

This clone was counted a few times. This chain uses TRBV19 with TRBJ1-2, with D hard to call. The germline V gene encodes CDR1 LNHDA and CDR2 SQIVND (reference sequence). The CDR3 runs to 15 residues. V was trimmed by 3 bases and J by 5 bases, leaving 16 bases between them. The CDR3: CASSISEGSAYGYTF. CDR3 in DNA: TGTGCCAGTAGTATTTCCGAGGGTTCTGCGTATGGCTACACCTTC.

This clone appeared a single time. J is TRBJ2-7 and V is TRBV30; 7 positions agree with TRBD1. After removal of 4 bases from V and 3 bases from J, the junction contained 3 bases not matched to a gene. CDR1 and CDR2 (germline): GTSNPN, SVGIG (reference sequence). The CDR3 contains 12 residues. CDR3 bases: TGTGCCTGGACCCCAGGGGGCTACGAGCAGTACTTC. This translates into CAWTPGGYEQYF.

This chain joins TRBV3-1 (or the pseudogene TRBV3-2) and TRBJ1-1, with no clear D. Trimming shortened V by 4 bases and J by 2 bases, and 11 bases separated the two germline ends. Per germline, CDR1 LGHDT and CDR2 YNNKEL (reference sequence). CDR3 length: 14 amino acids. CDR3 residues: CASSRLGSNTEAFF. The CDR3 coding sequence is TGTGCCAGCAGCCGACTCGGTTCTAACACTGAAGCTTTCTTT.

This clone was seen only a few times. The chain carries TRBV5-1 and TRBJ1-1; TRBD1 matches at 7 bases. V was pared by 2 bases and J by 4 bases, with 5 bases of the junction left unmatched. CDR1 and CDR2 (germline): SGHRS, YFSETQ. There are 14 residues in the CDR3. CDR3 in amino acids: CASSFGQDGTEAFF. The DNA of the CDR3 is TGCGCCAGCAGCTTTGGACAGGACGGCACTGAAGCTTTCTTT.

The rearrangement uses TRBV5-4 and TRBJ2-7, with 8 bases matching TRBD1. The CDR3 is 16 residues long. Germline lookup yields CDR1 SGHNT and CDR2 YYREEE (reference sequence). The junction had 11 bases not matched to a gene; V was cut back by 2 bases and J by 4 bases. The CDR3 protein is CASSFPGQGAQYEQYF. As DNA, the CDR3 is TGTGCCAGCAGCTTCCCCGGGCAGGGGGCGCAGTACGAGCAGTACTTC.

The chain joins TRBV15 to TRBJ2-5, with D perhaps matching TRBD2 (5 bases). CDR3 size: 12 residues. Trimming shortened V by 5 bases and J by 7 bases, and 11 bases separated the two germline ends. CDR1 LNHNV and CDR2 YYDKDF come from the germline V gene (reference sequence). The CDR3 loop reads CATSLGVGTQYF. CDR3 nucleotide sequence: TGTGCCACCAGCCTCGGGGTTGGGACCCAGTACTTC.

This clone was counted once. The V call is TRBV30, the J call TRBJ2-5, with unresolved D. V was pared by 7 bases and J by 5 bases, with 11 bases between. The germline V gene has CDR1 GTSNPN and CDR2 SVGIG (reference sequence). This CDR3 has 11 amino acids. CDR3 amino acids: CAFSFGETQYF. CDR3 DNA sequence: TGTGCCTTCTCCTTCGGGGAGACCCAGTACTTC. Filled out from reference TRBV30 and TRBJ2-5, the complete variable domain reads SQTIHQWPATLVQPVGSPLSLECTVEGTSNPNLYWYRQAAGRGLQLLFYSVGIGQISSEVPQNLSASRPQDRQFILSSKKLLLSDSGFYLCAFSFGETQYFGPGTRLLVL.

This chain uses TRBV5-1 with TRBJ1-1; perhaps TRBD1 as D (5 bases). Germline CDR1 reads SGHRS; CDR2 reads YFSETQ. The CDR3 is made up of 12 amino acids. V shed 0 bases and J shed 8 bases, with 8 bases lying between them. CDR3 sequence (DNA): TGCGCCAGCAGCTTGGCCGGACAAGAAGCTTTCTTT. As protein: CASSLAGQEAFF.

The chain combines TRBV29-1 with TRBJ2-4; D might be TRBD2 (7 bases). The ends were cut back, 6 bases at V and 15 bases at J, with 24 bases in the middle. CDR1 is SQVTM and CDR2 is ANQGSEA in the germline V gene. The CDR3 has 13 residues. CDR3 coding DNA: TGCAGCGTGGGCGGCGGGGGTGACAGGTCTCTGTACTTC. Amino acids: CSVGGGGDRSLYF.

V gene TRBV19 combines with J gene TRBJ1-5; no firm D call. This CDR3 has 12 residues. V shed 5 bases and J shed 7 bases, with 9 bases lying between them. Looked up from germline, CDR1 is LNHDA and CDR2 is SQIVND (reference sequence). CDR3 sequence (DNA): TGTGCCAGTAGTGAAGGTAGCCAGCCCCAGCATTTT. Translation gives CASSEGSQPQHF.

This clone was detected only once. This CDR3 is CASSRGQGITGELFF. CDR3 in DNA: TGCGCCAGCAGCCGAGGACAGGGCATAACCGGGGAGCTGTTTTTT. This chain connects TRBV4-1 to TRBJ2-2; 8 bases match TRBD1. V was pared by 4 bases and J by 5 bases, with 6 bases of the junction left unmatched. The CDR3 has 15 amino acids. CDR1 is MGHRA, CDR2 YSYEKL, per germline.

The chain combines TRBV11-2 with TRBJ2-1; a weak D match, TRBD2 (6 bases). V shed 6 bases and J shed 8 bases, with 14 bases lying between them. Germline V gives CDR1 SGHAT, CDR2 FQNNGV. The CDR3 loop spans 13 amino acids. CDR3 loop: CASSSTSSDEQFF. The CDR3 DNA follows: TGTGCCAGCAGTAGTACTAGCAGCGATGAGCAGTTCTTC.

This clone turned up a few times. V gene TRBV7-3 combines with J gene TRBJ2-2; D unclear. This CDR3 spans 15 amino acids. With 2 bases removed from V and 2 bases from J, the gap between germline ends came to 9 bases. CDR1 is SGHTA and CDR2 is FQGTGA in the germline V gene. For the CDR3, the DNA is TGTGCCAGCAGCTTATCGGTAACCAACACCGGGGAGCTGTTTTTT. This gives the protein CASSLSVTNTGELFF.

The rearrangement uses TRBV6-5 and TRBJ1-1; the match to TRBD1 covers 9 bases. With V trimmed by 7 bases and J by 4 bases, 4 bases remained unmatched. The CDR3 is 13 amino acids. Per the germline V gene, CDR1 is MNHEY and CDR2 is SVGAGI. The CDR3 DNA is TGTGCCAGCATCCAGACAGGGGGCACTGAAGCTTTCTTT. Protein sequence: CASIQTGGTEAFF.

This clone has a handful of counts. Compared with germline, one end of the junction differs, possibly owing to a read error. The chain joins TRBV10-3 to TRBJ1-4, with D unclear. Germline CDR1 reads ENHRY; CDR2 reads SYGVKD. The CDR3 is 10 amino acids. The CDR3 protein is CAIASPTQIF. Here the CDR3 DNA reads TGTGCCATCGCTAGCCCCACGCAAATCTTT.

The chain recombines TRBV5-1 with TRBJ2-5; tentatively, D is TRBD2 (5 bases). The germline V gene encodes CDR1 SGHRS and CDR2 YFSETQ. V was cut by 2 bases and J by 2 bases, with 7 bases left in between. The CDR3 sequence is 13 residues long. DNA of the CDR3: TGCGCCAGCAGCTTCGGGGTTCAAGAGACCCAGTACTTC. It is translated as CASSFGVQETQYF.

The J gene is TRBJ1-1, the V gene TRBV28; D perhaps matches TRBD1 (6 bases). The CDR3 extends over 14 amino acids. The V gene's germline CDR1 is MDHEN and CDR2 SYDVKM. The ends were cut back, 6 bases at V and 11 bases at J, with 22 bases in the middle. The CDR3 is CASSSFTGSEDAFF. For the CDR3, the DNA is TGTGCCAGCAGCTCCTTCACAGGGTCTGAGGATGCTTTCTTT.

CDR3: CASSLGEPQHF. The CDR3 DNA is TGTGCCAGTAGCCTAGGAGAGCCCCAGCATTTT. V and J are TRBV19 and TRBJ1-5, with no clear D. Trimming shortened V by 6 bases and J by 8 bases, and 8 bases separated the two germline ends. The CDR3 has 11 residues. The germline V gene has CDR1 LNHDA and CDR2 SQIVND (reference sequence). Based on the CDR3 plus reference TRBV19 and TRBJ1-5, the full variable domain is DGGITQSPKYLFRKEGQNVTLSCEQNLNHDAMYWYRQDPGQGLRLIYYSQIVNDFQKGDIAEGYSVSREKKESFPLTVTSAQKNPTAFYLCASSLGEPQHFGDGTRLSIL.

V and J are TRBV18 and TRBJ1-4; D might be TRBD1 (6 bases). Germline-derived CDR1 and CDR2 are KGHSH and LQKENI. The CDR3 is 16 residues long. V lost 2 bases, J lost 2 bases, and 12 bases lay in between. The chain's CDR3 is CASSPDTGLTNEKLFF. The CDR3 DNA sequence: TGTGCCAGCTCACCAGACACAGGGCTGACTAATGAAAAACTGTTTTTT.

This chain links TRBV7-9 with TRBJ1-1; D is uncertain. The CDR3 runs 13 residues. V dropped 2 bases and J dropped 5 bases, with 9 bases sitting between them. In germline, CDR1 is SEHNR, CDR2 FQNEAQ (reference sequence). CDR3 nucleotide sequence: TGTGCCAGCAGCTTAACGAGGGAGACTGAAGCTTTCTTT. It translates to CASSLTRETEAFF.

Here the CDR3 DNA reads TGCGCCAGCAGCTTGGCCTGGATTAGCGATGGTGAGCAGTTCTTC. Protein sequence: CASSLAWISDGEQFF. The rearrangement uses TRBV5-1 and TRBJ2-1, with D possibly TRBD2 on 5 matching bases. CDR3 length: 15 amino acids. Germline lookup yields CDR1 SGHRS and CDR2 YFSETQ. The V and J ends lost 0 bases and 9 bases respectively, with 16 bases between them.

This clone was observed a handful of times. The V gene is TRBV4-1, the J gene TRBJ2-7; D call uncertain. CDR1 is MGHRA, CDR2 YSYEKL, per germline. Trimming took off 1 base at V and 4 bases at J, with 8 bases between the two ends. This CDR3 contains 13 residues. As DNA, the CDR3 is TGCGCCAGCAGCCAAGGTCGTCTGTACGAGCAGTACTTC. It encodes CASSQGRLYEQYF.

This chain links TRBV28 with TRBJ1-1, with D possibly being TRBD1 (5 bases). CDR1 and CDR2 from the germline V gene are MDHEN and SYDVKM. The CDR3 consists of 17 residues. V was clipped by 6 bases and J by 0 bases, with 20 bases between them. In DNA form, the CDR3 reads TGTGCCAGCAGCACCCTTCGACGGAGGGGCGTGAACACTGAAGCTTTCTTT. It encodes CASSTLRRRGVNTEAFF.

J is TRBJ2-1 and V is TRBV5-6; 8 bases fit TRBD2. CDR1 SGHDT and CDR2 YYEEEE come from the germline V gene. Trimming took 1 base from V and 8 from J; bases not matched to a gene: 14. The CDR3 length is 17 residues. CDR3 loop: CASSLSLGAGGLDEQFF. CDR3 coding DNA: TGTGCCAGCAGCTTGAGTCTAGGGGCGGGGGGTTTGGATGAGCAGTTCTTC. Complete variable domain (other parts from reference TRBV5-6 and TRBJ2-1): DAGVTQSPTHLIKTRGQQVTLRCSPKSGHDTVSWYQQALGQGPQFIFQYYEEEERQRGNFPDRFSGHQFPNYSSELNVNALLLGDSALYLCASSLSLGAGGLDEQFFGPGTRLTVL.

V is TRBV5-1 and J is TRBJ1-1; D is possibly TRBD1 (5 bases). This CDR3 contains 12 residues. Germline loops: CDR1 SGHRS, CDR2 YFSETQ. V was clipped by 5 bases and J by 4 bases, with 9 bases between them. The CDR3 sequence: CASSQGFTEAFF. The CDR3 DNA reads TGCGCCAGCAGTCAGGGTTTCACTGAAGCTTTCTTT. Together with reference TRBV5-1 and TRBJ1-1, the CDR3 gives the full variable domain: KAGVTQTPRYLIKTRGQQVTLSCSPISGHRSVSWYQQTPGQGLQFLFEYFSETQRNKGNFPGRFSGRQFSNSRSEMNVSTLELGDSALYLCASSQGFTEAFFGQGTRLTVV.

The genes are TRBV19 and TRBJ2-1, with 9 positions matching TRBD1. Germline loops: CDR1 LNHDA, CDR2 SQIVND (reference sequence). J was trimmed by 8 bases and V by 5 bases; bases with no gene match: 4. This CDR3 has 13 amino acids. CDR3 sequence reads: CASSVQGADEQFF. The CDR3 nucleotides read TGTGCCAGTAGTGTACAGGGGGCCGATGAGCAGTTCTTC. The full variable domain, completed using reference TRBV19 and TRBJ2-1, is DGGITQSPKYLFRKEGQNVTLSCEQNLNHDAMYWYRQDPGQGLRLIYYSQIVNDFQKGDIAEGYSVSREKKESFPLTVTSAQKNPTAFYLCASSVQGADEQFFGPGTRLTVL.

This clone was observed a few times. The chain couples TRBV12-3 or TRBV12-4 to TRBJ1-1, with 8 bases matching TRBD1. The CDR3 loop spans 13 amino acids. The V and J ends lost 3 bases and 10 bases, in that order; junction bases with no gene match: 7. CDR3 DNA sequence: TGTGCCAGCAGTTTTTCCCCAGGGGGCGTAGCTTTCTTT. Translation: CASSFSPGGVAFF.

V gene TRBV6-1 combines with J gene TRBJ1-1; 7 bases are shared with TRBD1. The CDR3 runs to 14 residues. Germline assignment: CDR1 MNHNS and CDR2 SASEGT. After removal of 3 bases from V and 1 base from J, the junction contained 2 bases not matched to a gene. The CDR3 protein is CASSEGTANTEAFF. CDR3 sequence (DNA): TGTGCCAGCAGTGAGGGGACAGCGAACACTGAAGCTTTCTTT.

This chain connects TRBV7-2 to TRBJ1-5; no clear D gene. CDR1 is SGHTA and CDR2 is FQGNSA in the germline V gene. Trimming cost V 5 bases and J 9 bases, with 17 bases left between them. This CDR3 comprises 14 residues. CDR3 amino acids: CASSPGRSRGPQHF. CDR3 nucleotide sequence: TGTGCCAGCAGCCCCGGGCGCAGCCGGGGGCCCCAGCATTTT.